This entry describes one T cell receptor beta chain. These data are taken from a study of control samples from healthy donors and cancer patients. TCRdb's copy holds only in-frame clones and misses some; the assay was immunoSEQ multiplex PCR. The sample consists of 150,000 to 200,000 clones, roughly 91% of them appearing once. V lost 7 bases to trimming and J lost 1 base, with 13 bases between them. Germline V gene lookup returns CDR1 SGHRS and CDR2 YFSETQ. The CDR3 covers 14 residues. This sequence was found in a man between 18 and 29 years old in good health. Sequenced material: blood. V and J are TRBV5-1 and TRBJ2-3, with D perhaps matching TRBD2 (6 bases). Written as DNA, the CDR3 is TGCGCCAGCTCCTCGAGGAGGGGCACAGATACGCAGTATTTT. It specifies CASSSRRGTDTQYF.